Sequencing of this T cell receptor beta chain was carried out in a study of shared clonotypes between healthy human individuals. With respect to this clone: Antigen specificity is unknown.

CD45RO negativity and positive selection for CCR7 defined naive CD8 cells, a population that excluded terminally differentiated effector memory CD45RA+ cells. Sequenced by immunoSEQ multiplex PCR; TCRdb stores in-frame clones only, minus some. The sample holds roughly 2,000,000 clones; approximately 95% are singletons and the top ten take approximately 1%. Findings and caveats of the study: All-four-donor shared clonotypes had higher generation probabilities than non-shared clonotypes did. Sequencing depth was expected to influence donor clonotype sharing.

The TCR originated in a man between 18 and 29 years old in good health. Sequencing was done on a sample of naive CD8+ T cells sorted from blood.

The CDR3 region has the DNA TGCGCCAGCAGCCCTTACGGGGGCCCTGGACAAGAGACCCAGTACTTC. This codes for CASSPYGGPGQETQYF. The rearrangement links TRBV5-1 to TRBJ2-5, with D perhaps being TRBD1 or TRBD2 (6 bases each). Germline V lookup: CDR1 SGHRS, CDR2 YFSETQ. V was shortened by 4 bases and J by 2 bases, with 18 bases between the two germline ends. The CDR3 length is 16 residues.